This T cell receptor beta chain was found in a study of T cells in Graves' hyperthyroidism and ophthalmopathy. With V trimmed by 0 bases and J by 3 bases, 5 bases remained unmatched. The CDR3 is 15 residues long. CDR1 and CDR2 (germline): DFQATT, SNEGSKA (reference sequence). This clonotype was found a few times. RNA transcripts were the template for amplifying TCR beta CDR3 regions. During a first-round RT-PCR of the TCR CDR3, the HTBI primer set was used. TCRdb reprocessed the multiplex PCR reads via MiXCR and lists one record per CDR3 protein. The table lists approximately 610,000 distinct CDR3 sequences, 15% to 20% of them singletons, with more than 15% in the top ten.

The rearrangement uses TRBV20-1 and TRBJ2-3, with 8 bases lining up with TRBD1. The sequence came from a woman aged 18-35 years with Graves' hyperthyroidism. The sample comprised blood. CDR3 amino acids: CSARDSDRDTDTQYF. CDR3 nucleotides: TGCAGTGCTAGAGATTCGGACAGGGATACAGATACGCAGTATTTT.